One sample yielded the 5 T cell receptor beta chains listed below, sequenced in a study of cytomegalovirus exposure and HLA in healthy donors. Primers: 60 Vbeta forward and 13 Jbeta reverse. Some clones are missing from TCRdb's copy, which holds only in-frame ones; the method was immunoSEQ multiplex PCR. The sample has fewer than 200,000 clones, approximately 80% seen once. Sequenced sample: PBMCs. The receptors derive from a woman aged 30 to 39 in good health and CMV-seropositive.

This rearrangement joins TRBV7-2 to TRBJ2-5, with D tentatively TRBD1 (6 bases). Germline CDR1 reads SGHTA; CDR2 reads FQGNSA. The CDR3 totals 14 residues. Trimming took off 5 bases at V and 3 bases at J, with 13 bases between the two ends. CDR3 in amino acids: CASSPQNREETQYF. The CDR3 DNA is TGTGCCAGCAGCCCGCAAAACAGGGAAGAGACCCAGTACTTC.

V usage is TRBV28 and J usage is TRBJ1-5; TRBD1 might be the D (6 bases). This CDR3 is 13 amino acids long. The V end was cut by 5 bases, the J end by 3 bases, with 8 bases between. Germline CDR1 MDHEN, CDR2 SYDVKM. In nucleotides, the CDR3 is TGTGCCAGCAGTCGGACAGTCAATCAGCCCCAGCATTTT. This codes for CASSRTVNQPQHF.

This chain links TRBV5-5 with TRBJ2-7; 7 bases agree with TRBD1. V gave up 2 bases and J gave up 2 bases; unmatched junction bases: 7. Germline assignment: CDR1 SGHKS and CDR2 YYEKEE (reference sequence). The CDR3 loop spans 15 amino acids. The chain's CDR3 is CASSFPGQPTYEQYF. CDR3 DNA sequence: TGTGCCAGCAGCTTTCCGGGACAGCCAACCTACGAGCAGTACTTC.

The genes are TRBV19 and TRBJ1-2, with 8 bases fitting TRBD1. Germline V CDR1 and CDR2: LNHDA, SQIVND (reference sequence). V shed 3 bases, J shed 4 bases, and the junction held 10 bases outside the gene matches. The CDR3 has 16 residues. The CDR3 region has the DNA TGTGCCAGTAGTATGGGGTTGACAGGGGCGGTCTATGGCTACACCTTC. As protein: CASSMGLTGAVYGYTF.

This clone was counted once. This chain joins TRBV14 and TRBJ1-6, with 9 nucleotides matching TRBD1. The CDR3 covers 17 residues. The germline V gene encodes CDR1 SGHDN and CDR2 FVKESK. The ends lost 0 bases at V and 10 bases at J; junction bases unmatched: 10. CDR3 residues: CASSQDLPGQGGSPLHF. The DNA of the CDR3 is TGTGCCAGCAGCCAAGATTTACCGGGACAGGGTGGATCACCCCTCCACTTT.